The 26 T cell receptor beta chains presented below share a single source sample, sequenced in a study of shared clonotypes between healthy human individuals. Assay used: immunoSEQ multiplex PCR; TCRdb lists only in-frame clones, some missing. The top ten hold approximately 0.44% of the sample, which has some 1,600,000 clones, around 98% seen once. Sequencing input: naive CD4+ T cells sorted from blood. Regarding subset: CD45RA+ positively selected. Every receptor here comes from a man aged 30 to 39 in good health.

CDR3 in DNA: TGCGCCAGCAGCCCCGGGACTATCTACAATGAGCAGTTCTTC. Translating it yields CASSPGTIYNEQFF. V usage is TRBV4-1 and J usage is TRBJ2-1; the match to TRBD2 covers 7 bases. CDR1 is MGHRA and CDR2 is YSYEKL in the germline V gene. V gave up 4 bases and J gave up 3 bases; unmatched junction bases: 3. CDR3 length equals 14 residues.

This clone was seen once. The CDR3 DNA is TGTGCCAGCAGCTTGGAGGAAGGTTTCTATGGCTACACCTTC. Translation: CASSLEEGFYGYTF. The chain uses TRBV5-6 and TRBJ1-2; D unresolved. The CDR3 extends over 14 amino acids. The V and J ends lost 0 bases and 4 bases respectively, with 10 bases between them. Germline CDR1 reads SGHDT; CDR2 reads YYEEEE.

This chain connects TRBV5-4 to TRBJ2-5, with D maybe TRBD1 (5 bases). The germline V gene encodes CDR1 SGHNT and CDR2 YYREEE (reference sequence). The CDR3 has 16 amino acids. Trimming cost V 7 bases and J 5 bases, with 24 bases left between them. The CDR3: CASSNPGRGVGETQYF. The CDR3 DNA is TGTGCCAGCTCAAATCCAGGGCGTGGAGTAGGCGAGACCCAGTACTTC.

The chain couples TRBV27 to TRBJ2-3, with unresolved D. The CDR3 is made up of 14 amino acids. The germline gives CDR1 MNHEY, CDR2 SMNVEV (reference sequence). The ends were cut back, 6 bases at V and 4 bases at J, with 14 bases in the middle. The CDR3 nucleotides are TGTGCCAGCAGCCTGGGTGGCCCCCCAGATACGCAGTATTTT. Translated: CASSLGGPPDTQYF.

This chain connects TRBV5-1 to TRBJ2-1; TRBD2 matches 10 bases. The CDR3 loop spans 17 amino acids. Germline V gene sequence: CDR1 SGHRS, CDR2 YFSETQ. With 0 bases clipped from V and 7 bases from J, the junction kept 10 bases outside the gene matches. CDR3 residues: CASSLAVGAGGRNEQFF. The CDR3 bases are TGCGCCAGCAGCTTGGCCGTTGGAGCGGGAGGGCGAAATGAGCAGTTCTTC.

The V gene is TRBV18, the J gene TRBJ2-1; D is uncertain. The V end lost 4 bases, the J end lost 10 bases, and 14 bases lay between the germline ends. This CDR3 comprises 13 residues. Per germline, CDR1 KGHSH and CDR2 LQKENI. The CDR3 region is CASSLSGSREQFF. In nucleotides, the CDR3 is TGTGCCAGCTCACTTAGTGGGTCTAGGGAGCAGTTCTTC.

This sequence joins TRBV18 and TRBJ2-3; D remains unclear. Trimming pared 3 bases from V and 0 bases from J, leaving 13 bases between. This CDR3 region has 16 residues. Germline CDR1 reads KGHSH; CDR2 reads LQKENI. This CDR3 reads CASSPVNRASTDTQYF. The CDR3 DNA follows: TGTGCCAGCTCACCGGTTAACAGAGCTAGCACAGATACGCAGTATTTT.

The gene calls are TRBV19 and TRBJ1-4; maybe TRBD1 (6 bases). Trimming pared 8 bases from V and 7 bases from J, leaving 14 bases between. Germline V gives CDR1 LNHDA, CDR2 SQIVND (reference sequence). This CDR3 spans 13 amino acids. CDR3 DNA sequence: TGTGCCAGTGGGTACAGGGAGAGTGAAAAACTGTTTTTT. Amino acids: CASGYRESEKLFF.

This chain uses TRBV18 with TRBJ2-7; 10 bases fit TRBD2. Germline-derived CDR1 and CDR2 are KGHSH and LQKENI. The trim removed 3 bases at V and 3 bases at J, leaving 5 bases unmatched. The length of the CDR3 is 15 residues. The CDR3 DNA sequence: TGTGCCAGCTCACCGTTCGGGACTAGCGTCTACGAGCAGTACTTC. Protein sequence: CASSPFGTSVYEQYF.

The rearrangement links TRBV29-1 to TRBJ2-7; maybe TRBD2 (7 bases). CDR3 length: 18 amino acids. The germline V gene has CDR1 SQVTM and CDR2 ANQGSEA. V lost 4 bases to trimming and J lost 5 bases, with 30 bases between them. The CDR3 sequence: CSVGRRGARGGVVHEQYF. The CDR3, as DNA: TGCAGCGTTGGCCGCCGCGGGGCACGAGGGGGGGTGGTCCACGAGCAGTACTTC.

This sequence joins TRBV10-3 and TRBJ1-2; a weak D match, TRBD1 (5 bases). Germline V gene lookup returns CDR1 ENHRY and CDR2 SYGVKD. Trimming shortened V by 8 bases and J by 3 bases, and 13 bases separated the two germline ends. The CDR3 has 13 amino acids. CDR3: CAILRQGDYGYTF. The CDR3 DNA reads TGTGCCATCCTCCGCCAGGGCGACTATGGCTACACCTTC.

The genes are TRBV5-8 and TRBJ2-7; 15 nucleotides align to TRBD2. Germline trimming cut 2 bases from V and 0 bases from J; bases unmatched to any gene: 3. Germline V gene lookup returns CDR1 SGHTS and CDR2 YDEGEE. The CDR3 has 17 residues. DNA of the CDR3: TGTGCCAGCAGCTTAGGACTAGCGGGAGGGAGCTCCTACGAGCAGTACTTC. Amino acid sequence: CASSLGLAGGSSYEQYF.

CDR3 protein: CASSQEASGKVYF. Written as DNA, the CDR3 is TGCGCCAGCAGCCAAGAGGCTAGCGGGAAGGTTTACTTC. This rearrangement joins TRBV4-3 to TRBJ2-5, with TRBD2 identical over 9 bases. This CDR3 comprises 13 residues. Germline V lookup: CDR1 LGHNA, CDR2 YSLEER. The trim removed 0 bases at V and 14 bases at J, leaving 7 bases unmatched.

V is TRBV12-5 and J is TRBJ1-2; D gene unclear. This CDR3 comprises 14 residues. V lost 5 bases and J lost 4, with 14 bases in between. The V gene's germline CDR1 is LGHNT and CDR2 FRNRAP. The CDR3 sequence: CASGLDRVGYGYTF. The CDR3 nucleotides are TGTGCTAGTGGTCTCGACCGGGTCGGCTATGGCTACACCTTC.

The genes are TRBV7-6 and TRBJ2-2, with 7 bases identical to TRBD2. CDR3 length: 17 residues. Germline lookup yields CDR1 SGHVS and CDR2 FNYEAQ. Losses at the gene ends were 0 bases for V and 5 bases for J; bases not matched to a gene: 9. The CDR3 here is CASSLAGTPGGTGELFF. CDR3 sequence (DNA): TGTGCCAGCAGCTTAGCGGGAACCCCGGGAGGTACCGGGGAGCTGTTTTTT.

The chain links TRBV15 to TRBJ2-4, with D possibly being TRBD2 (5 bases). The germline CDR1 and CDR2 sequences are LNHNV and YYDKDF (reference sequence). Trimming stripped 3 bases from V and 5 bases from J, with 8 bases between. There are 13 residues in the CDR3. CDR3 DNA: TGTGCCACCAGCAGGTGGGGAGAAAACATTCAGTACTTC. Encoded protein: CATSRWGENIQYF.

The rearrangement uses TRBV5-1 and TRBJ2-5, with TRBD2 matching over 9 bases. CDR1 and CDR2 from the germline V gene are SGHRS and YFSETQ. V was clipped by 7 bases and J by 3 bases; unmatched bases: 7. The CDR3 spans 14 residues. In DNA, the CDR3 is TGCGCCAGCGGGGGGCTAGCGGGAAAAGAGACCCAGTACTTC. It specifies CASGGLAGKETQYF.

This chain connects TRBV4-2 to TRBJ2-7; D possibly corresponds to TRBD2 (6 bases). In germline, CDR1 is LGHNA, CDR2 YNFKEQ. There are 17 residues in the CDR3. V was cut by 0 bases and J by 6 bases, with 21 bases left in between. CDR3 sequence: CASSQDLPISLGGEQYF. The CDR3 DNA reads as TGTGCCAGCAGCCAAGATCTGCCTATCTCCCTGGGGGGCGAGCAGTACTTC.

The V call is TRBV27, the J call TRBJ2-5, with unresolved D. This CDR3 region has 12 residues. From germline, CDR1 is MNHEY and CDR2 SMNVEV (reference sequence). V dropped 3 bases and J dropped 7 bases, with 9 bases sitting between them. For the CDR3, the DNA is TGTGCCAGCAGTTTCGAGAGAGGGACCCAGTACTTC. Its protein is CASSFERGTQYF.

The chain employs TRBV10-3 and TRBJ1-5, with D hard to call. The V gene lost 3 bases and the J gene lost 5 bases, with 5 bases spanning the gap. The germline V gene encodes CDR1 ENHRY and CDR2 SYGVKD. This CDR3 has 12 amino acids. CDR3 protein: CAISDRDQPQHF. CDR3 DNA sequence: TGTGCCATCAGTGATCGGGATCAGCCCCAGCATTTT.

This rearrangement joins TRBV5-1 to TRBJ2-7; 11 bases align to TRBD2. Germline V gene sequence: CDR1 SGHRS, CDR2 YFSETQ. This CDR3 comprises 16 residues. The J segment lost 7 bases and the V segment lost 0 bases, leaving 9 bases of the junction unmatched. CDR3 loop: CASSLARLAGYDEQYF. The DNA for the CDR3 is TGCGCCAGCAGCTTGGCCCGACTAGCGGGATATGATGAGCAGTACTTC.

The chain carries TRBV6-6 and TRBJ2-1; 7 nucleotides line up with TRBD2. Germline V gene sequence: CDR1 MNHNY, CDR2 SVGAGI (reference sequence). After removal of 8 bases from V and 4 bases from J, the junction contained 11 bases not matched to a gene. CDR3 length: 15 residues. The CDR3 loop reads CASRRGGSSYNEQFF. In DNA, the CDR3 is TGTGCCAGCCGCCGGGGCGGGAGTTCTTACAATGAGCAGTTCTTC.

The CDR3 here is CASRSNRTSVYEQYF. The DNA of the CDR3 is TGTGCCAGCAGATCAAACAGGACTAGCGTCTACGAGCAGTACTTC. J is TRBJ2-7 and V is TRBV7-9, with 9 bases identical to TRBD2. Germline V gene sequence: CDR1 SEHNR, CDR2 FQNEAQ (reference sequence). V gave up 6 bases and J gave up 3 bases; unmatched junction bases: 9. This CDR3 spans 15 amino acids.

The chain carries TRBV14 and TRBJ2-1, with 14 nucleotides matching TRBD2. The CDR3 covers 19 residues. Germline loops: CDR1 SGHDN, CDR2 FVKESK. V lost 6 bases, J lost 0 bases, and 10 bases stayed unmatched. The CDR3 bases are TGTGCCAGCAGGGGATCGACTAGCGGGAGGGCGAGCTCCTACAATGAGCAGTTCTTC. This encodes CASRGSTSGRASSYNEQFF.

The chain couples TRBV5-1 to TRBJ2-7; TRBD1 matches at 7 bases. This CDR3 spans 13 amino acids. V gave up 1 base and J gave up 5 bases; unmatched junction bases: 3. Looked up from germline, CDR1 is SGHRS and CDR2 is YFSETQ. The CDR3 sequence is CASSLTGAHEQYF. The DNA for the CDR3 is TGCGCCAGCAGCTTGACAGGGGCCCACGAGCAGTACTTC.

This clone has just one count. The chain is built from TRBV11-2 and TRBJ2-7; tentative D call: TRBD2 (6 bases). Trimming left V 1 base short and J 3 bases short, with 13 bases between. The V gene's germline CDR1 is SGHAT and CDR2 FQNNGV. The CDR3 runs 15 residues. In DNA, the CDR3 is TGTGCCAGCAGCTTAGTGGAGGGCAACAACTACGAGCAGTACTTC. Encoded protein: CASSLVEGNNYEQYF. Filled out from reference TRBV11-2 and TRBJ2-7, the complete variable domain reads EAGVAQSPRYKIIEKRQSVAFWCNPISGHATLYWYQQILGQGPKLLIQFQNNGVVDDSQLPKDRFSAERLKGVDSTLKIQPAKLEDSAVYLCASSLVEGNNYEQYFGPGTRLTVT.